A single sample is the source of the 7 T cell receptor beta chains below, sequenced in a study of blood T cell repertoires in COVID-19. Here immunoSEQ multiplex PCR was the method, and the copy in TCRdb shows in-frame clones only, minus some. This sample carries 65,000 to 90,000 clones, about 90% of them seen once, and the ten largest clones take 4% to 5.5%. Sequencing was carried out using peripheral blood. The receptor set was obtained from a human donor in a cohort sampled during active COVID-19.

This chain joins TRBV7-2 and TRBJ2-7; the match to TRBD2 covers 8 bases. The ends lost 5 bases at V and 3 bases at J; junction bases unmatched: 9. The CDR3 runs 15 residues. CDR1 SGHTA and CDR2 FQGNSA come from the germline V gene. The CDR3 loop reads CASSPVSGTLYEQYF. CDR3 in DNA: TGTGCCAGCAGCCCCGTTAGCGGGACCCTCTACGAGCAGTACTTC.

The V call is TRBV4-2, the J call TRBJ1-6; TRBD1 aligns across 10 bases. Germline lookup yields CDR1 LGHNA and CDR2 YNFKEQ. Unmatched junction bases numbered 4, after V lost 1 base and J lost 10 bases. The CDR3 runs 15 residues. CDR3 loop: CASSQGQGARSPLHF. The CDR3 DNA sequence: TGTGCCAGCAGCCAAGGACAGGGGGCTCGATCACCCCTCCACTTT.

The V call is TRBV30, the J call TRBJ1-3; D is ambiguous. The CDR3 is made up of 10 amino acids. Germline CDR1 and CDR2: GTSNPN and SVGIG (reference sequence). DNA of the CDR3: TGTGCTGGAGGCGGAAACACCATATATTTT. Residues: CAGGGNTIYF.

This rearrangement joins TRBV18 to TRBJ1-3; a possible D gene is TRBD1 (5 bases). Looked up from germline, CDR1 is KGHSH and CDR2 is LQKENI. The CDR3 extends over 13 amino acids. Trimming took 4 bases from V and 2 from J, leaving 6 bases between them. CDR3 protein: CASSQQAGNTIYF. The DNA of the CDR3 is TGTGCCAGCTCACAACAGGCTGGAAACACCATATATTTT.

The chain carries TRBV5-6 and TRBJ2-7; 10 bases are a match to TRBD2. The length of the CDR3 is 14 residues. V was clipped by 6 bases and J by 4 bases; unmatched bases: 7. The germline CDR1 and CDR2 sequences are SGHDT and YYEEEE. CDR3 loop: CASMLAGDSYEQYF. CDR3 bases: TGTGCCAGCATGCTAGCGGGAGATTCTTACGAGCAGTACTTC.

This chain links TRBV11-2 with TRBJ2-5, with D maybe TRBD1 (6 bases). In germline, CDR1 is SGHAT, CDR2 FQNNGV. The V gene lost 4 bases and the J gene lost 4 bases, with 10 bases spanning the gap. This CDR3 region has 13 residues. The CDR3 nucleotides are TGTGCCAGCAGCTGGGACACCTTAGAGACCCAGTACTTC. Residues: CASSWDTLETQYF.

The chain couples TRBV6-5 to TRBJ1-2; no definite D call. Between the trimmed V and J ends, which lost 11 bases and 0 bases, there was a span of 13 bases. Germline CDR1 and CDR2: MNHEY and SVGAGI. This CDR3 comprises 13 residues. The CDR3 DNA is TGTGCCGGCTCTCGAACACCTAACTATGGCTACACCTTC. This gives the protein CAGSRTPNYGYTF.